The 13 T cell receptor beta chains presented below share a single source sample, sequenced in a study of T cells after yellow fever vaccination. From the 5' RACE reads, TCRdb called clonotypes with MiXCR, one entry per CDR3 protein. The sample consists of hundreds of thousands of distinct CDR3 sequences, 12% of them appearing once. Sequencing was performed on PBMCs, taken on the day of the yellow fever booster vaccination. Every receptor here comes from a man aged 30 to 39 who received the YFV17D yellow fever vaccine.

V and J are TRBV12-3 or TRBV12-4 and TRBJ2-3; weak D call: TRBD1 (5 bases). V was shortened by 2 bases and J by 6 bases, with 9 bases between the two germline ends. The CDR3 totals 13 residues. The CDR3 loop reads CASSLWGSDTQYF. CDR3 nucleotides: TGTGCCAGCAGTTTATGGGGCAGCGATACGCAGTATTTT.

The chain links TRBV11-2 to TRBJ2-3; possibly TRBD1 for D (6 bases). V shed 5 bases and J shed 2 bases, with 26 bases lying between them. Germline V lookup: CDR1 SGHAT, CDR2 FQNNGV. There are 19 residues in the CDR3. In DNA form, the CDR3 reads TGTGCCAGCAGCCTCCTATGTAACCGGGACATAGCCTTCACAGATACGCAGTATTTT. Translating gives CASSLLCNRDIAFTDTQYF.

V and J are TRBV12-3 or TRBV12-4 and TRBJ2-3; D is unresolved. This CDR3 has 13 amino acids. Trimming shortened V by 6 bases and J by 2 bases, and 9 bases separated the two germline ends. The CDR3 DNA is TGTGCCAGCAGCCGGTTCCCCACAGATACGCAGTATTTT. It yields the protein CASSRFPTDTQYF.

This clonotype was seen a handful of times. The chain couples TRBV12-3 or TRBV12-4 to TRBJ1-3; D not resolved. The CDR3 is 15 amino acids. With 1 base removed from V and 0 bases from J, the gap between germline ends came to 7 bases. The CDR3 sequence: CASSLELGSGNTIYF. CDR3 bases: TGTGCCAGCAGTTTAGAGTTAGGCTCTGGAAACACCATATATTTT.

The CDR3 region has the DNA TGTGCCAGTAGTACCACGGACAGGGCTTTAAGAGGGGCCAACGTCCTGACTTTC. Its protein is CASSTTDRALRGANVLTF. The chain recombines TRBV19 with TRBJ2-6; TRBD1 matches 8 bases. Per the germline V gene, CDR1 is LNHDA and CDR2 is SQIVND (reference sequence). The CDR3 spans 18 residues. Germline trimming cut 4 bases from V and 4 bases from J; bases unmatched to any gene: 12.

This clonotype was detected only a few times. The J gene is TRBJ2-5, the V gene TRBV4-3; D is possibly TRBD1 (5 bases). Germline V CDR1 and CDR2: LGHNA, YSLEER. This CDR3 comprises 15 residues. Between the trimmed V and J ends, which lost 0 bases and 4 bases, there was a span of 12 bases. CDR3 DNA: TGCGCCAGCAGCCAAGATCGAGCAGGGTCAGAGACCCAGTACTTC. Its translation is CASSQDRAGSETQYF.

This clonotype came up many times. The chain combines TRBV7-2 with TRBJ2-5, with TRBD1 matching 11 bases. From germline, CDR1 is SGHTA and CDR2 FQGNSA. The CDR3 extends over 17 amino acids. V shed 4 bases, J shed 3 bases, and the junction held 10 bases outside the gene matches. CDR3 coding DNA: TGTGCCAGCAGCTCACGGACAGGGGGCATGGTCGAAGAGACCCAGTACTTC. Protein sequence: CASSSRTGGMVEETQYF.

This chain uses TRBV19 with TRBJ2-7; 8 bases are shared with TRBD1. This CDR3 region has 16 residues. Germline-derived CDR1 and CDR2 are LNHDA and SQIVND (reference sequence). V was clipped by 5 bases and J by 5 bases; unmatched bases: 14. The CDR3 DNA reads TGTGCCAGTAGTTTTGGTGGAGGACAGGGAATCGACGAGCAGTACTTC. It codes for CASSFGGGQGIDEQYF.

This clonotype has ten or more counts. The V call is TRBV4-2, the J call TRBJ2-1, with 10 bases identical to TRBD2. Unmatched junction bases numbered 5, after V lost 4 bases and J lost 5 bases. The CDR3 covers 15 residues. Germline V gene data show CDR1 as LGHNA and CDR2 as YNFKEQ. The chain's CDR3 is CASSPRLAGDNEQFF. The CDR3 coding sequence is TGTGCCAGCAGCCCTAGGCTAGCGGGGGACAATGAGCAGTTCTTC.

This clonotype has just a few counts. The rearrangement uses TRBV6-5 and TRBJ2-3; D perhaps matches TRBD2 (6 bases). Trimming shortened V by 4 bases and J by 0 bases, and 14 bases separated the two germline ends. CDR3 length: 16 residues. Looked up from germline, CDR1 is MNHEY and CDR2 is SVGAGI. CDR3 in DNA: TGTGCCAGCAGTTCCTGGGGCGGGACTAGCACAGATACGCAGTATTTT. Translation gives CASSSWGGTSTDTQYF.

The J gene is TRBJ2-7, the V gene TRBV28; D is ambiguous. V lost 7 bases and J lost 4, with 17 bases in between. CDR1 and CDR2 from the germline V gene are MDHEN and SYDVKM. This CDR3 spans 14 amino acids. The CDR3 region has the DNA TGTGCCAGCACCCTCGCCCGGCGGAGTTACGAGCAGTACTTC. Residues: CASTLARRSYEQYF.

The sample holds a few counts of this clonotype. The genes are TRBV19 and TRBJ2-7, with a tentative D call TRBD2 (6 bases). The CDR3 length is 14 residues. The V gene lost 5 bases and the J gene lost 6 bases, with 17 bases spanning the gap. Germline V gives CDR1 LNHDA, CDR2 SQIVND (reference sequence). The CDR3 DNA reads TGTGCCAGTAGTCCCTACGTGGAGGGGATCGAGCAGTACTTC. As protein: CASSPYVEGIEQYF.

This clonotype was detected a few times. V and J are TRBV20-1 and TRBJ2-7; TRBD2 is a possible D gene (5 bases). CDR1 DFQATT and CDR2 SNEGSKA come from the germline V gene (reference sequence). V was shortened by 2 bases and J by 7 bases, with 18 bases between the two germline ends. This CDR3 has 14 amino acids. Here the CDR3 reads CSARSLALGSEQYF. The CDR3 nucleotides are TGCAGTGCTAGATCCCTAGCCCTGGGGAGTGAGCAGTACTTC.